This TCR beta chain is drawn from a study of T cells in Graves' hyperthyroidism and ophthalmopathy. Study-level points and caveats: Separating ophthalmopathy from stable hyperthyroidism was achieved by a 13 V-J model. Most thyroid clonotypes expanded above 0.001 were also detected in blood. Ophthalmopathy was identified by the model a median 6.5 months ahead of onset.

Not enrolled were patients with uncontrolled infection, other autoimmune disease, pregnancy or lactation. RNA transcripts served as the template for amplifying TCR beta CDR3 regions. A first-round RT-PCR of the TCR CDR3 used the HTBI primer set. One entry per CDR3 protein, called by TCRdb with MiXCR from the multiplex PCR reads. The table records hundreds of thousands of distinct CDR3 sequences, roughly 15% of them present only once. This clonotype was counted between two and nine times. Its antigen is unknown. The CDR3 has 15 amino acids. Between the trimmed V and J ends, which lost 1 base and 2 bases, there was a span of 12 bases. Germline loops: CDR1 SGDLS, CDR2 YYNGEE.

Sequenced material: blood. The chain joins TRBV9 to TRBJ2-5, with D uncertain. This receptor was taken from a woman aged 50 to 65 with Graves' ophthalmopathy. The CDR3 region is CASSVSAAIQETQYF. As DNA, the CDR3 is TGTGCCAGCAGCGTATCCGCGGCTATTCAAGAGACCCAGTACTTC.